The 12 T cell receptor beta chains given below trace back to one sample, sequenced in a study of response to subunit inactivated influenza vaccine. TCRdb independently ran MiXCR on the RT-PCR reads; one entry per CDR3 protein. The sample consists of 550,000 to 800,000 distinct CDR3 sequences, around 14% of them appearing once. The sample consisted of PBMCs from blood, taken approximately 13 days after vaccination. Receptor source: a man aged 45-60 years who received an inactivated influenza vaccine.

V is TRBV6-9 and J is TRBJ1-1; no clear D. Trimming cost V 11 bases and J 6 bases, with 13 bases left between them. Per the germline V gene, CDR1 is MNHGY and CDR2 is SVAAGI. This CDR3 contains 11 residues. Here the CDR3 reads CALREAAEAFF. The CDR3 region has the DNA TGTGCCCTCCGAGAGGCAGCTGAAGCTTTCTTT.

At least ten counts were recorded for this clonotype. The chain recombines TRBV29-1 with TRBJ2-7; a weak D match, TRBD1 (6 bases). The CDR3 covers 15 residues. Germline CDR1 reads SQVTM; CDR2 reads ANQGSEA. Trimming took 6 bases from V and 4 from J, leaving 22 bases between them. As DNA, the CDR3 is TGCAGCGTAGTCGTCCGGGACACAGCTATTTACGAGCAGTACTTC. Translation: CSVVVRDTAIYEQYF.

This clonotype was observed a handful of times. The chain couples TRBV4-1 to TRBJ2-4, with unresolved D. This CDR3 comprises 16 residues. Trimming left V 1 base short and J 5 bases short, with 15 bases between. Germline V gene sequence: CDR1 MGHRA, CDR2 YSYEKL. Written as DNA, the CDR3 is TGCGCCAGCAGCCAAGGGCGTGGATCACGGCAAAACATTCAGTACTTC. Translating gives CASSQGRGSRQNIQYF.

This clonotype was detected only a few times. The CDR3 DNA sequence: TGTGCCAGCAGTGATTTAGCGGGAAACACAGATACGCAGTATTTT. It encodes CASSDLAGNTDTQYF. The chain links TRBV25-1 to TRBJ2-3; 8 nucleotides match TRBD2. Germline V gene data show CDR1 as MGHDK and CDR2 as SYGVNS. V was clipped by 3 bases and J by 2 bases; unmatched bases: 4. CDR3 size: 15 residues. Combining the CDR3 with reference TRBV25-1 and TRBJ2-3 gives the whole variable domain EADIYQTPRYLVIGTGKKITLECSQTMGHDKMYWYQQDPGMELHLIHYSYGVNSTEKGDLSSESTVSRIRTEHFPLTLESARPSHTSQYLCASSDLAGNTDTQYFGPGTRLTVL.

CDR3 sequence (DNA): TGCAGCGCCGAAGGGAGGCCCTCCTACAATGAGCAGTTCTTC. Translated: CSAEGRPSYNEQFF. The gene calls are TRBV29-1 and TRBJ2-1, with D possibly matching TRBD2 (6 bases). Trimming left V 7 bases short and J 0 bases short, with 13 bases between. Germline CDR1 is SQVTM and CDR2 is ANQGSEA. The CDR3 length is 14 residues.

This clonotype was found a few times. The genes are TRBV7-2 and TRBJ2-7; D might be TRBD1 (6 bases). V was pared by 5 bases and J by 3 bases, with 14 bases between. Germline values: CDR1 SGHTA, CDR2 FQGNSA. The CDR3 has 14 residues. The CDR3 DNA reads TGTGCCAGCAGCCTACAGGGAGAGGGCTACGAGCAGTACTTC. As protein: CASSLQGEGYEQYF.

V gene TRBV4-1 combines with J gene TRBJ2-1; TRBD2 matches 10 bases. Germline values: CDR1 MGHRA, CDR2 YSYEKL. The CDR3 spans 20 residues. The junction had 12 bases not matched to a gene; V was cut back by 0 bases and J by 1 base. The CDR3 reads CASSQDGTAGGPWSYNEQFF. The DNA of the CDR3 is TGCGCCAGCAGCCAAGATGGTACAGCGGGGGGGCCTTGGTCCTACAATGAGCAGTTCTTC.

The rearrangement uses TRBV24-1 and TRBJ2-3, with D possibly TRBD1 on 5 matching bases. Germline CDR1 reads KGHDR; CDR2 reads SFDVKD. The CDR3 is 16 residues long. The V end lost 5 bases, the J end lost 5 bases, and 19 bases lay between the germline ends. The CDR3 DNA reads TGTGCCACCAGTGGAGACAGACCCGCTGAGATAGATACGCAGTATTTT. Protein sequence: CATSGDRPAEIDTQYF.

This clonotype was observed at least ten times. This rearrangement joins TRBV4-3 to TRBJ2-1, with D unresolved. CDR1 and CDR2 (germline): LGHNA, YSLEER. This CDR3 contains 15 residues. Deletions cut 2 bases from V and 0 bases from J, with 8 bases between. The CDR3 bases are TGCGCCAGCAGCCAAACACCGAGCTCCTACAATGAGCAGTTCTTC. Encoded protein: CASSQTPSSYNEQFF.

This clonotype has just a few counts. The chain carries TRBV4-1 and TRBJ1-1; D call uncertain. Germline CDR1 is MGHRA and CDR2 is YSYEKL. With 1 base removed from V and 1 base from J, the gap between germline ends came to 10 bases. This CDR3 has 15 amino acids. CDR3 nucleotide sequence: TGCGCCAGCAGCCAAGCCTGGGCTCGGAACACTGAAGCTTTCTTT. This encodes CASSQAWARNTEAFF.

The V gene is TRBV4-1, the J gene TRBJ1-1; 7 positions match TRBD1. The germline V gene encodes CDR1 MGHRA and CDR2 YSYEKL. The CDR3 has 16 amino acids. V lost 3 bases, J lost 1 base, and 8 bases stayed unmatched. The CDR3 loop is CASSHNPRGPNTEAFF. The CDR3 DNA reads TGCGCCAGCAGCCACAACCCGAGGGGGCCGAACACTGAAGCTTTCTTT.

This clonotype occurred a few times. This chain uses TRBV5-1 with TRBJ2-2, with D possibly TRBD1 on 6 matching bases. The CDR3 spans 15 residues. With 3 bases removed from V and 3 bases from J, the gap between germline ends came to 12 bases. The V gene's germline CDR1 is SGHRS and CDR2 YFSETQ. In nucleotides, the CDR3 is TGCGCCAGCAGCTCGGGACACCCCGACACCGGGGAGCTGTTTTTT. Its protein product is CASSSGHPDTGELFF.